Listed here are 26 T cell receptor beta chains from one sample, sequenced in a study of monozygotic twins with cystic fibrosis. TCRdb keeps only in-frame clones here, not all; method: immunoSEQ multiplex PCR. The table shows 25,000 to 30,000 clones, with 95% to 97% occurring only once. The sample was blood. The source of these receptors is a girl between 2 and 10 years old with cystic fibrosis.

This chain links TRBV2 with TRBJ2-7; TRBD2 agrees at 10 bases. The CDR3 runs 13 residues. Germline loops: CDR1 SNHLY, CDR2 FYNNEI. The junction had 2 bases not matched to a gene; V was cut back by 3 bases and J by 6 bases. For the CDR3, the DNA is TGTGCCAGCAGTGACGTAGCGGGAGGCGAGCAGTACTTC. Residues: CASSDVAGGEQYF.

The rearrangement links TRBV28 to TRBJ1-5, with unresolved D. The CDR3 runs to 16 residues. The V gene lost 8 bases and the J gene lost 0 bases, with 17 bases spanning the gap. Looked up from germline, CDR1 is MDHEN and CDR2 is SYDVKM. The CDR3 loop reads CASGVMDYYSNQPQHF. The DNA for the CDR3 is TGTGCCAGCGGGGTCATGGACTACTATAGCAATCAGCCCCAGCATTTT.

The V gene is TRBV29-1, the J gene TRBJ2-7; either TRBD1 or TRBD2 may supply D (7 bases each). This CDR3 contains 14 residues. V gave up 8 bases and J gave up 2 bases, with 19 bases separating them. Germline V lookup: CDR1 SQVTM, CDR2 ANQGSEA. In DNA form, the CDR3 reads TGCAGCCCCCGGCGCAGGGGGGGAACCTACGAGCAGTACTTC. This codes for CSPRRRGGTYEQYF.

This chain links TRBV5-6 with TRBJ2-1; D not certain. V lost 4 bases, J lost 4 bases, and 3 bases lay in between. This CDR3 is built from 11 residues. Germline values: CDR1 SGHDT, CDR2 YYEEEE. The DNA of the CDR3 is TGTGCCAGCAGCAAGTACAATGAGCAGTTCTTC. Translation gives CASSKYNEQFF.

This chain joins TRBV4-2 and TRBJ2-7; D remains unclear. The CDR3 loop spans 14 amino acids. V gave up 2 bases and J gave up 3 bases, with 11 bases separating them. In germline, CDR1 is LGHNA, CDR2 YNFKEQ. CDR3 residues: CASSQLATGYEQYF. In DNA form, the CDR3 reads TGTGCCAGCAGCCAACTGGCGACCGGCTACGAGCAGTACTTC.

The CDR3 region has the DNA TGTGCCAGCAGCTTAATCCAGAGTGAGCAGTTCTTC. Translating it yields CASSLIQSEQFF. This chain uses TRBV5-4 with TRBJ2-1; D is unresolved. The CDR3 runs 12 residues. CDR1 and CDR2 from the germline V gene are SGHNT and YYREEE (reference sequence). The V end lost 2 bases, the J end lost 9 bases, and 9 bases lay between the germline ends.

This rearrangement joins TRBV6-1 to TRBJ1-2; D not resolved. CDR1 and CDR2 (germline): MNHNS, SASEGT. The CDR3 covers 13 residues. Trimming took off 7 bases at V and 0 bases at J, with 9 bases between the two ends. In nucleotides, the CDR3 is TGTGCCAGCACCTCGTGGACTAACTATGGCTACACCTTC. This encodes CASTSWTNYGYTF.

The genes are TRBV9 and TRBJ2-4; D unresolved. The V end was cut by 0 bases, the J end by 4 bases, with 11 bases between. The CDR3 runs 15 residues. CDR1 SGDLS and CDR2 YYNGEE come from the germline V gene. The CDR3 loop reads CASSVAGALKNIQYF. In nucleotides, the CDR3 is TGTGCCAGCAGCGTAGCGGGTGCCCTAAAAAACATTCAGTACTTC.

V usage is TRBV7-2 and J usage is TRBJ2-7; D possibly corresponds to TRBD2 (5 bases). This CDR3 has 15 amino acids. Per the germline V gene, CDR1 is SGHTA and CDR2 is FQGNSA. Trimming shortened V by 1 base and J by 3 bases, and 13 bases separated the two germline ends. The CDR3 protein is CASSLGRGDYYEQYF. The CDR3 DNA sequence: TGTGCCAGCAGCTTAGGTAGAGGAGACTACTACGAGCAGTACTTC. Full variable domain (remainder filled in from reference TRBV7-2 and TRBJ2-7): GAGVSQSPSNKVTEKGKDVELRCDPISGHTALYWYRQSLGQGLEFLIYFQGNSAPDKSGLPSDRFSAERTGGSVSTLTIQRTQQEDSAVYLCASSLGRGDYYEQYFGPGTRLTVT.

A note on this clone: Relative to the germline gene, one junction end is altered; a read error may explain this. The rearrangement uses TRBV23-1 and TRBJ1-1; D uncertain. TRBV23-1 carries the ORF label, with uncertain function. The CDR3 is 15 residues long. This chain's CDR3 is CASSQWRPVNTEAFF. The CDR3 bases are TGCGCCAGCAGCCAATGGAGGCCCGTGAACACTGAAGCTTTCTTT.

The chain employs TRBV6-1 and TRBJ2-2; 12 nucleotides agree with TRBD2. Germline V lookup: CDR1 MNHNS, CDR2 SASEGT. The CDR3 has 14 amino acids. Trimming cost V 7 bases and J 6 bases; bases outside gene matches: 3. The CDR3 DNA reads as TGTGCCAGCACCCTAGCGGGAGGGTCCGGGGAGCTGTTTTTT. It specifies CASTLAGGSGELFF.

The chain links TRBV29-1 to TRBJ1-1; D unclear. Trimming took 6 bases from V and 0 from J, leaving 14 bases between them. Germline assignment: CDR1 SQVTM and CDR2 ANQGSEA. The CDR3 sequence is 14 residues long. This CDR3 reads CSVAADGMNTEAFF. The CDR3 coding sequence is TGCAGCGTAGCCGCGGACGGAATGAACACTGAAGCTTTCTTT.

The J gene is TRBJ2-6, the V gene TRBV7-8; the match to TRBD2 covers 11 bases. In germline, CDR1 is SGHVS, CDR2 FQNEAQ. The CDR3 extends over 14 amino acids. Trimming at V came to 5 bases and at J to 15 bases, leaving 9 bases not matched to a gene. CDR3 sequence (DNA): TGTGCCAGCAGCGCTCTAGCGGGAGGCTCCCCCCTGACTTTC. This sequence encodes CASSALAGGSPLTF.

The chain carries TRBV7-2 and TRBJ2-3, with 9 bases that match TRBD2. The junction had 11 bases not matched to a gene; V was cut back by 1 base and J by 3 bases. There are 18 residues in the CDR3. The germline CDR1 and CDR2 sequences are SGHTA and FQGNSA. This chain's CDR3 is CASSLVGGSGSITDTQYF. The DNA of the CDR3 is TGTGCCAGCAGCTTAGTGGGTGGTAGCGGGAGTATTACAGATACGCAGTATTTT.

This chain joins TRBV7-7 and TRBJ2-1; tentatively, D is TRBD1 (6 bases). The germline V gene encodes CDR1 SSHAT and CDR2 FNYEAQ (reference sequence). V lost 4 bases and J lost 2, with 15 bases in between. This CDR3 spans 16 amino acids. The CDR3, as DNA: TGTGCCAGCAGCTCCCGAACAGGGCTGCCCTACAATGAGCAGTTCTTC. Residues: CASSSRTGLPYNEQFF.

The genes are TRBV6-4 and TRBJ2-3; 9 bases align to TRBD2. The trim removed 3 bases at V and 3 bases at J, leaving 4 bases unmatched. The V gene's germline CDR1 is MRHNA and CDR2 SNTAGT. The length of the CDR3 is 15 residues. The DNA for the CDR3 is TGTGCCAGCAGTGAGAGTAGCGGGAGTACAGATACGCAGTATTTT. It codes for CASSESSGSTDTQYF.

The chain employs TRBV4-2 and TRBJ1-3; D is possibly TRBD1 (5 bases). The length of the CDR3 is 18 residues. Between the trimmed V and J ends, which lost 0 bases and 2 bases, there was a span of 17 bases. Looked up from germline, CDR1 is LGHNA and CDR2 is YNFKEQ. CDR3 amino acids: CASSQDPAFGGTGNTIYF. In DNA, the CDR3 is TGTGCCAGCAGCCAAGATCCTGCGTTTGGGGGGACTGGAAACACCATATATTTT.

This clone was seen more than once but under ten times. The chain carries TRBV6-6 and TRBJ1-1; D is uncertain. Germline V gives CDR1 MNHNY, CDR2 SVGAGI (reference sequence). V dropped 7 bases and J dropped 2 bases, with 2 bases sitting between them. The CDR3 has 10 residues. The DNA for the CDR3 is TGTGCCAGCATTAACACTGAAGCTTTCTTT. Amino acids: CASINTEAFF.

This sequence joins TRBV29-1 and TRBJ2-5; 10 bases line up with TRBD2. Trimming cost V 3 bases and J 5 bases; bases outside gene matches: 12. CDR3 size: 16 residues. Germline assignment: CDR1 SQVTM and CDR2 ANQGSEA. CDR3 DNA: TGCAGCGTTGACGGGCTAGCGGGAGTTGGGATGGAGACCCAGTACTTC. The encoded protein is CSVDGLAGVGMETQYF.

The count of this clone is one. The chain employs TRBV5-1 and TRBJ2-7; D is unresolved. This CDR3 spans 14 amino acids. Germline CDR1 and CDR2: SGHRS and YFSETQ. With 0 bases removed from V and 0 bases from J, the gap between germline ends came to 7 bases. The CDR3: CASSLAARSYEQYF. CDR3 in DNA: TGCGCCAGCAGCTTGGCCGCACGCTCCTACGAGCAGTACTTC. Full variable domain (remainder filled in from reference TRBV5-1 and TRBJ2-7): KAGVTQTPRYLIKTRGQQVTLSCSPISGHRSVSWYQQTPGQGLQFLFEYFSETQRNKGNFPGRFSGRQFSNSRSEMNVSTLELGDSALYLCASSLAARSYEQYFGPGTRLTVT.

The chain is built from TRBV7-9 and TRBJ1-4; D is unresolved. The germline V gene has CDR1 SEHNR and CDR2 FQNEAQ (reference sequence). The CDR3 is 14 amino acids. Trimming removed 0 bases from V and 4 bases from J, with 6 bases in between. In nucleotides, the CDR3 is TGTGCCAGCAGCTTAGCCCAGAATAATGAAAAACTGTTTTTT. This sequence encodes CASSLAQNNEKLFF.

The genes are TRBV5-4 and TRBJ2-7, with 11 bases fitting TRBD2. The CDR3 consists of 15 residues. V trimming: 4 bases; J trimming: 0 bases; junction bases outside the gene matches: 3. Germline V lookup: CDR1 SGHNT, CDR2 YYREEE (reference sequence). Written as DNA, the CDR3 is TGTGCCAGCAGCGTTAGCGGGAGGGTCTCCTACGAGCAGTACTTC. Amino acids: CASSVSGRVSYEQYF.

CDR3 amino acids: CASSLGSNQPQHF. In DNA form, the CDR3 reads TGTGCCAGCAGTTTAGGGAGCAATCAGCCCCAGCATTTT. This chain links TRBV27 with TRBJ1-5; the D is unclear. The V and J ends lost 2 bases and 1 base respectively, with 3 bases between them. Germline lookup yields CDR1 MNHEY and CDR2 SMNVEV (reference sequence). This CDR3 spans 13 amino acids.

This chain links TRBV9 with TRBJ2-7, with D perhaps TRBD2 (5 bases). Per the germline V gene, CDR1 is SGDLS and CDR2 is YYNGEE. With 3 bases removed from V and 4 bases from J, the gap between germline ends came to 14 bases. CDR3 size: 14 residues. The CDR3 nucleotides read TGTGCCAGCAGCGCACGGGGAAACGGGTACGAGCAGTACTTC. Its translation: CASSARGNGYEQYF.

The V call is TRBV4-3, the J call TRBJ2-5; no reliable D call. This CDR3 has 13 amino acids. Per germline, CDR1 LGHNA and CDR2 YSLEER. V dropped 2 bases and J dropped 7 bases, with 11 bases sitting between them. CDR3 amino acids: CASSQKYGVTQYF. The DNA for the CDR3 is TGCGCCAGCAGCCAAAAGTATGGTGTGACCCAGTACTTC.

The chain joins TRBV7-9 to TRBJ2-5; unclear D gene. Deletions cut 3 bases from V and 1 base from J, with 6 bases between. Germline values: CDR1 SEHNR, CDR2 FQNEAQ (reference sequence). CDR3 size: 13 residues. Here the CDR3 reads CASSLPIQETQYF. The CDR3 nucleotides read TGTGCCAGCAGCTTGCCTATCCAAGAGACCCAGTACTTC.